These 20 T cell receptor beta chains were sequenced from one sample in a study of identical twins. Using its own MiXCR run on the 5' RACE reads, TCRdb lists one record per CDR3 protein. This sample has approximately 500,000 distinct CDR3 sequences, with roughly 24% found just once. This sample was shared with a second study, whose subject was T cells expressing NK-cell markers.

The source material was CD4+ T cells sorted from blood. The receptors come from a woman between 18 and 30 years old in good health.

This clonotype was counted only a few times. The gene calls are TRBV20-1 and TRBJ2-3, with D perhaps matching TRBD1 or TRBD2 (5 bases each). The CDR3 runs to 12 residues. Germline CDR1 DFQATT, CDR2 SNEGSKA (reference sequence). Trimming shortened V by 4 bases and J by 11 bases, and 16 bases separated the two germline ends. The CDR3 region has the DNA TGCAGTGCTAACGGTCGGGGCCAGAGGCAGTATTTT. The encoded protein is CSANGRGQRQYF.

This clonotype occurred a few times. The chain uses TRBV7-2 and TRBJ2-7; 10 bases line up with TRBD2. CDR1 and CDR2 from the germline V gene are SGHTA and FQGNSA. The CDR3 has 13 residues. After removal of 4 bases from V and 3 bases from J, the junction contained 0 bases not matched to a gene. The CDR3 DNA reads as TGTGCCAGCAGCTGGACTAGCGGCTACGAGCAGTACTTC. Translated: CASSWTSGYEQYF.

CDR3 amino acids: CASSLARTGNREKLFF. DNA for the CDR3: TGTGCCAGCAGTTTAGCCCGGACAGGGAATAGGGAAAAACTGTTTTTT. The V gene is TRBV12-3 or TRBV12-4, the J gene TRBJ1-4; 8 nucleotides align to TRBD1. The V and J ends lost 0 bases and 8 bases, in that order; junction bases with no gene match: 8. The CDR3 spans 16 residues.

This clonotype was found many times. The chain combines TRBV25-1 with TRBJ1-6; no firm D call. CDR3 length: 15 amino acids. V was clipped by 7 bases and J by 6 bases, with 16 bases between them. Germline CDR1 and CDR2: MGHDK and SYGVNS. CDR3 region: CASKDVRGGNSPLHF. For the CDR3, the DNA is TGTGCCAGCAAAGACGTTCGGGGAGGTAATTCACCCCTCCACTTT. Full variable domain (missing parts from reference TRBV25-1 and TRBJ1-6): EADIYQTPRYLVIGTGKKITLECSQTMGHDKMYWYQQDPGMELHLIHYSYGVNSTEKGDLSSESTVSRIRTEHFPLTLESARPSHTSQYLCASKDVRGGNSPLHFGNGTRLTVT.

The CDR3 sequence is CASSQPGLNFREQYF. In DNA form, the CDR3 reads TGTGCCAGCAGCCAACCGGGACTGAATTTTAGGGAGCAGTACTTC. J is TRBJ2-7 and V is TRBV6-1; weak D call: TRBD2 (6 bases). The CDR3 contains 15 residues. V was shortened by 6 bases and J by 7 bases, with 22 bases between the two germline ends. Germline V gene sequence: CDR1 MNHNS, CDR2 SASEGT.

The chain has TRBV20-1 and TRBJ2-1; D ambiguous. Germline lookup yields CDR1 DFQATT and CDR2 SNEGSKA (reference sequence). This CDR3 has 14 residues. V dropped 3 bases and J dropped 2 bases, with 11 bases sitting between them. The CDR3 region is CSASRRPPYNEQFF. CDR3 coding DNA: TGCAGTGCTAGCCGCAGGCCCCCCTACAATGAGCAGTTCTTC.

This clonotype has a handful of counts. No conserved phenylalanine or tryptophan ends this CDR3, so it is likely a read error. The DNA is left out, because the CDR3 cannot be placed on it with certainty; the CDR3 is given as TCRdb lists it. V gene TRBV6-1 combines with J gene TRBJ2-7; the D call in the table, TRBD1, was not verified against the DNA. The CDR3 spans 9 amino acids, including both terminal residues. Germline loops: CDR1 MNHNS, CDR2 SASEGT. The chain's CDR3 is CASESGQVG.

The chain joins TRBV10-3 to TRBJ1-5; D remains unclear. CDR1 and CDR2 (germline): ENHRY, SYGVKD. The CDR3 has 15 residues. The ends were cut back, 0 bases at V and 6 bases at J, with 12 bases in the middle. The chain's CDR3 is CAISESSGSGQPQHF. The CDR3, as DNA: TGTGCCATCAGTGAGTCCTCTGGCAGCGGTCAGCCCCAGCATTTT.

This clonotype showed up just a few times. The V and J genes are TRBV5-1 and TRBJ2-3; no clear D. Trimming took 3 bases from V and 2 from J, leaving 13 bases between them. CDR3 length equals 15 residues. Germline V CDR1 and CDR2: SGHRS, YFSETQ. The CDR3 loop reads CASSSVEAPTDTQYF. The CDR3 DNA reads TGCGCCAGCAGCTCTGTCGAAGCCCCCACAGATACGCAGTATTTT. The full variable domain, completed using reference TRBV5-1 and TRBJ2-3, is KAGVTQTPRYLIKTRGQQVTLSCSPISGHRSVSWYQQTPGQGLQFLFEYFSETQRNKGNFPGRFSGRQFSNSRSEMNVSTLELGDSALYLCASSSVEAPTDTQYFGPGTRLTVL.

This sequence joins TRBV20-1 and TRBJ2-7, with D possibly TRBD2 on 6 matching bases. The V gene's germline CDR1 is DFQATT and CDR2 SNEGSKA (reference sequence). Trimming took off 5 bases at V and 7 bases at J, with 9 bases between the two ends. This CDR3 comprises 10 residues. CDR3 coding DNA: TGCAGTGCTCTAGGAGGGGAGCAGTACTTC. Residues: CSALGGEQYF.

This clonotype was picked up a small number of times. This sequence joins TRBV10-3 and TRBJ1-1; the D gene is possibly TRBD1 (6 bases). CDR1 is ENHRY and CDR2 is SYGVKD in the germline V gene. This CDR3 has 16 residues. Trimming took 2 bases from V and 0 from J, leaving 13 bases between them. The CDR3 spells CAISERGRDMNTEAFF. Here the CDR3 DNA reads TGTGCCATCAGTGAGAGGGGTCGGGACATGAACACTGAAGCTTTCTTT.

The V call is TRBV3-1, the J call TRBJ2-1; the D is unclear. Germline assignment: CDR1 LGHDT and CDR2 YNNKEL (reference sequence). The CDR3 has 14 amino acids. Trimming left V 1 base short and J 7 bases short, with 11 bases between. CDR3 nucleotide sequence: TGTGCCAGCAGCCAAGGGGATAGTAGAAATGAGCAGTTCTTC. Translated: CASSQGDSRNEQFF.

This clonotype was recorded once. The chain combines TRBV5-1 with TRBJ2-3; 9 bases match TRBD2. Looked up from germline, CDR1 is SGHRS and CDR2 is YFSETQ. The CDR3 is made up of 15 amino acids. The J segment lost 8 bases and the V segment lost 3 bases, leaving 10 bases of the junction unmatched. The CDR3 nucleotides read TGCGCCAGCAGCTCGAGTGGGACTAGCAAACCTACGCAGTATTTT. Protein sequence: CASSSSGTSKPTQYF.

The chain combines TRBV7-2 with TRBJ2-7; 8 bases agree with TRBD2. The trim removed 2 bases at V and 3 bases at J, leaving 6 bases unmatched. Germline-derived CDR1 and CDR2 are SGHTA and FQGNSA. CDR3 length: 15 amino acids. CDR3 DNA: TGTGCCAGCAGCTTATGGGAAGCGGGAGACTACGAGCAGTACTTC. As protein: CASSLWEAGDYEQYF.

The J gene is TRBJ2-2, the V gene TRBV12-3 or TRBV12-4; 8 bases align to TRBD2. The length of the CDR3 is 16 residues. Trimming took 5 bases from V and 4 from J; bases not matched to a gene: 9. The CDR3 DNA is TGTGCCAGCAGTATCCAGACTAGCGACGGCACCGGGGAGCTGTTTTTT. Translating gives CASSIQTSDGTGELFF.

There are a few counts of this clonotype. The rearrangement uses TRBV12-3 or TRBV12-4 and TRBJ2-1; D call uncertain. The CDR3 totals 14 residues. With 5 bases removed from V and 15 bases from J, the gap between germline ends came to 23 bases. As DNA, the CDR3 is TGTGCCAGCAGTGAAGGGTTGAGCGAGCCGTATCCGTTCTTC. Translation gives CASSEGLSEPYPFF.

The chain has TRBV14 and TRBJ1-6; TRBD1 might be the D (5 bases). The ends were cut back, 4 bases at V and 6 bases at J, with 13 bases in the middle. Germline values: CDR1 SGHDN, CDR2 FVKESK. This CDR3 has 15 residues. The DNA of the CDR3 is TGTGCCAGCAGCCGGACAACTGGGGGTAATTCACCCCTCCACTTT. It encodes CASSRTTGGNSPLHF.

This clonotype occurred a few times. An end of the junction does not agree with germline; a read error may underlie this. CDR3 sequence reads: CASSLASLSQSF. The CDR3 nucleotides read TGTGCCAGCAGCTTAGCGTCCCTCTCCCAGAGCTTC. This chain uses TRBV7-2 with TRBJ2-7; D unresolved. This CDR3 is 12 amino acids long. The germline V gene encodes CDR1 SGHTA and CDR2 FQGNSA.

V gene TRBV19 combines with J gene TRBJ2-4, with D unresolved. Germline values: CDR1 LNHDA, CDR2 SQIVND (reference sequence). Trimming took 5 bases from V and 0 from J, leaving 5 bases between them. This CDR3 is built from 13 residues. CDR3 sequence reads: CASSPLAKNIQYF. CDR3 sequence (DNA): TGTGCCAGTAGTCCCCTAGCCAAAAACATTCAGTACTTC.

The sample holds a few counts of this clonotype. CDR3 coding DNA: TGTGCCAGCATCCTGAACTGGGGAGGCACTGAAGCTTTCTTT. Encoded protein: CASILNWGGTEAFF. The genes are TRBV27 and TRBJ1-1; D is unresolved. Looked up from germline, CDR1 is MNHEY and CDR2 is SMNVEV (reference sequence). The CDR3 runs 14 residues. V lost 7 bases to trimming and J lost 4 bases, with 16 bases between them.